What follows are 3 T cell receptor beta chains derived from one specimen sequenced in a study of response to subunit inactivated influenza vaccine. MiXCR, run by TCRdb on the RT-PCR reads, gives a single entry per CDR3 protein. The sample contains roughly 630,000 distinct CDR3 sequences, approximately 15% of which appear only once. Specimen: PBMCs from blood, collected 14 to 15 days before vaccination. The receptors were gathered from a man aged 45-65 years who received an inactivated influenza vaccine.

This chain links TRBV5-1 with TRBJ1-2; D uncertain. Trimming pared 0 bases from V and 4 bases from J, leaving 10 bases between. The CDR3 contains 14 residues. Germline V gene data show CDR1 as SGHRS and CDR2 as YFSETQ. In nucleotides, the CDR3 is TGCGCCAGCAGCTTGGATCAGGTCGGCTATGGCTACACCTTC. This gives the protein CASSLDQVGYGYTF.

This clonotype turned up a few times. The chain has TRBV10-3 and TRBJ2-7; a weak D match, TRBD2 (6 bases). Germline V gives CDR1 ENHRY, CDR2 SYGVKD. The V end was cut by 3 bases, the J end by 5 bases, with 17 bases between. The CDR3 is 15 residues long. DNA for the CDR3: TGTGCCATCAGTGATGTTCGCGGGACCCCCCACGAGCAGTACTTC. This codes for CAISDVRGTPHEQYF.

The chain recombines TRBV7-2 with TRBJ2-5; the match to TRBD2 covers 7 bases. Germline values: CDR1 SGHTA, CDR2 FQGNSA. After removal of 2 bases from V and 5 bases from J, the junction contained 8 bases not matched to a gene. The CDR3 has 15 amino acids. The CDR3 here is CASSLSWGGWETQYF. CDR3 in DNA: TGTGCCAGCAGCTTATCTTGGGGGGGTTGGGAGACCCAGTACTTC. The whole variable domain, filled in from reference TRBV7-2 and TRBJ2-5, reads GAGVSQSPSNKVTEKGKDVELRCDPISGHTALYWYRQSLGQGLEFLIYFQGNSAPDKSGLPSDRFSAERTGGSVSTLTIQRTQQEDSAVYLCASSLSWGGWETQYFGPGTRLLVL.